This passage covers 27 T cell receptor beta chains from one sample sequenced in a study of neurological immune-mediated disorders. MiXCR, applied by TCRdb to the 5' RACE reads, yields one record per CDR3 protein. The sample lists about 48,000 distinct CDR3 sequences; more than 20% were seen once. Sample: PBMCs. The receptor source for this set is a woman aged 70-85 years in good health.

There are many counts of this clonotype. The chain uses TRBV5-6 and TRBJ2-7, with D possibly called TRBD1 or TRBD2 (5 bases each). The CDR3 is 14 residues long. In germline, CDR1 is SGHDT, CDR2 YYEEEE. Trimming shortened V by 6 bases and J by 6 bases, and 19 bases separated the two germline ends. The DNA for the CDR3 is TGTGCCAGCACGCCTCTACTCCGGGGACCCGAGCAGTACTTC. Its translation: CASTPLLRGPEQYF.

About this clonotype itself: Being one base from a much bigger clone, this may be a read error. J is TRBJ2-3 and V is TRBV5-1; D is perhaps TRBD1 (6 bases). The length of the CDR3 is 14 residues. Per the germline V gene, CDR1 is SGHRS and CDR2 is YFSETQ. V shed 3 bases and J shed 0 bases, with 8 bases lying between them. CDR3 in DNA: TGCGCCAGCAGCTCAGGACAGAGCACAGATACGCAGTATTTT. It specifies CASSSGQSTDTQYF.

The rearrangement links TRBV6-5 to TRBJ2-1; D unclear. The CDR3 runs to 11 residues. V was trimmed by 6 bases and J by 5 bases, leaving 5 bases between them. Germline-derived CDR1 and CDR2 are MNHEY and SVGAGI. This chain's CDR3 is CASRRNNEQFF. CDR3 DNA sequence: TGTGCCAGCAGAAGAAACAATGAGCAGTTCTTC.

On this clonotype itself: It may be a read error: a sequence one base away is much more abundant. The chain combines TRBV20-1 with TRBJ2-3; TRBD1 aligns across 7 bases. The CDR3 is made up of 14 amino acids. CDR1 is DFQATT, CDR2 SNEGSKA, per germline (reference sequence). In nucleotides, the CDR3 is TGCAGTGCAACCGGGACAGCGAGCACAGATATGCAGTATTTT. Translating gives CSATGTASTDMQYF.

At least ten counts were recorded for this clonotype. The chain recombines TRBV7-8 with TRBJ1-5; D unclear. Per germline, CDR1 SGHVS and CDR2 FQNEAQ. V was pared by 7 bases and J by 2 bases, with 18 bases between. CDR3 length equals 16 residues. The CDR3 here is CASNISPSLGNQPQHF. CDR3 in DNA: TGTGCCAGCAACATCAGTCCGTCCCTAGGCAATCAGCCCCAGCATTTT.

Only one count was recorded for this clonotype. A much larger clone lies a single base off, so this may be a read error. This chain links TRBV3-1 with TRBJ2-1; possibly TRBD1 or TRBD2 for D (5 bases each). The CDR3 is 19 residues long. Germline V lookup: CDR1 LGHDT, CDR2 YNNKEL (reference sequence). V lost 2 bases, J lost 0 bases, and 20 bases lay in between. CDR3 residues: CASSQQGRWDPSSYNEQFF. As DNA, the CDR3 is TGTGCCAGCAGCCAACAGGGACGGTGGGATCCCAGCTCCTACAATGAGCAGTTCTTC.

The table lists this clonotype with a few counts. The V call is TRBV5-1, the J call TRBJ1-5; 10 bases map to TRBD1. CDR1 is SGHRS, CDR2 YFSETQ, per germline. With 3 bases clipped from V and 5 bases from J, the junction kept 2 bases outside the gene matches. The CDR3 contains 14 residues. Here the CDR3 reads CASSWGTGDQPQHF. For the CDR3, the DNA is TGCGCCAGCAGCTGGGGGACAGGGGATCAGCCCCAGCATTTT.

This clonotype has ten or more counts. The rearrangement links TRBV5-1 to TRBJ2-2, with D unclear. The CDR3 runs 13 residues. V was pared by 0 bases and J by 6 bases, with 6 bases between. CDR1 SGHRS and CDR2 YFSETQ come from the germline V gene. CDR3 sequence (DNA): TGCGCCAGCAGCTTGGCCCATGCCGGGGAGCTGTTTTTT. Its translation: CASSLAHAGELFF.

This clonotype was counted at least ten times. The chain is built from TRBV20-1 and TRBJ2-2; D is unclear. With 2 bases removed from V and 12 bases from J, the gap between germline ends came to 10 bases. Germline loops: CDR1 DFQATT, CDR2 SNEGSKA (reference sequence). The CDR3 is 11 amino acids. This CDR3 is CSARNSEKLFF. CDR3 coding DNA: TGCAGTGCTAGAAACAGCGAGAAGCTGTTTTTT.

For the CDR3, the DNA is TGTGCCATCCCTGGTCTATCGGGCACCGGGGAGCTGTTTTTT. Protein: CAIPGLSGTGELFF. The chain employs TRBV10-3 and TRBJ2-2, with D unresolved. This CDR3 has 14 amino acids. Germline V gene sequence: CDR1 ENHRY, CDR2 SYGVKD. V was pared by 8 bases and J by 4 bases, with 14 bases between.

This clonotype appeared many times. The V and J genes are TRBV18 and TRBJ1-4; 8 bases map to TRBD1. The CDR3 length is 13 residues. The V and J ends lost 3 bases and 7 bases, in that order; junction bases with no gene match: 1. Germline CDR1 is KGHSH and CDR2 is LQKENI. The CDR3 nucleotides are TGTGCCAGCTCACCGCAGGGGGCTGAAAAACTGTTTTTT. Amino acids: CASSPQGAEKLFF. The variable domain in full, completed from reference TRBV18 and TRBJ1-4, reads NAGVMQNPRHLVRRRGQEARLRCSPMKGHSHVYWYRQLPEEGLKFMVYLQKENIIDESGMPKERFSAEFPKEGPSILRIQQVVRGDSAAYFCASSPQGAEKLFFGSGTQLSVL.

This clonotype was seen at least ten times. V usage is TRBV20-1 and J usage is TRBJ2-5, with D possibly TRBD2 on 6 matching bases. The germline V and J ends were trimmed by 0 bases and 4 bases, with 12 bases remaining between them. The CDR3 extends over 14 amino acids. The germline gives CDR1 DFQATT, CDR2 SNEGSKA (reference sequence). Here the CDR3 reads CSARDQQGGETQYF. CDR3 DNA sequence: TGCAGTGCTAGAGATCAGCAGGGAGGAGAGACCCAGTACTTC.

This clonotype was detected ten times or more. V usage is TRBV20-1 and J usage is TRBJ2-1; TRBD2 matches at 10 bases. Germline V CDR1 and CDR2: DFQATT, SNEGSKA (reference sequence). The CDR3 extends over 14 amino acids. V was pared by 6 bases and J by 7 bases, with 9 bases of the junction left unmatched. The CDR3: CSAPPSGRLNEQFF. The CDR3, as DNA: TGCAGTGCCCCGCCTAGCGGGAGATTGAATGAGCAGTTCTTC.

This clonotype came up many times. The rearrangement uses TRBV5-1 and TRBJ1-1; no firm D call. Trimming took 1 base from V and 3 from J, leaving 13 bases between them. Germline V gene data show CDR1 as SGHRS and CDR2 as YFSETQ. CDR3 length: 15 residues. This CDR3 reads CASSLFAGGDTEAFF. The CDR3 DNA follows: TGCGCCAGCAGCTTGTTTGCGGGAGGCGACACTGAAGCTTTCTTT.

In this sample, this clonotype turned up many times. The chain carries TRBV10-3 and TRBJ1-1, with D perhaps matching TRBD1 (5 bases). With 10 bases removed from V and 4 bases from J, the gap between germline ends came to 16 bases. Germline-derived CDR1 and CDR2 are ENHRY and SYGVKD. This CDR3 is built from 13 residues. The CDR3, as DNA: TGTGCCAGCCGCTCGTGGGGACGCACTGAAGCTTTCTTT. Its translation: CASRSWGRTEAFF.

J is TRBJ2-1 and V is TRBV19; TRBD2 aligns across 10 bases. Trimming removed 7 bases from V and 3 bases from J; junction bases left unmatched: 12. This CDR3 region has 17 residues. Looked up from germline, CDR1 is LNHDA and CDR2 is SQIVND (reference sequence). Written as DNA, the CDR3 is TGTGCCAGTACCGGGACTAGCGCCCAATTCGGCTACAATGAGCAGTTCTTC. Translation: CASTGTSAQFGYNEQFF.

This clonotype was recorded many times. The rearrangement joins TRBV18 to TRBJ2-1, with D possibly being TRBD2 (5 bases). The CDR3 is made up of 14 amino acids. V was pared by 6 bases and J by 9 bases, with 18 bases between. Germline V gives CDR1 KGHSH, CDR2 LQKENI. CDR3 sequence reads: CASSLAGGPGEQFF. CDR3 DNA sequence: TGTGCCAGCTCCCTCGCGGGCGGACCGGGTGAGCAGTTCTTC.

This clonotype was seen many times. This sequence joins TRBV6-1 and TRBJ1-6, with 7 nucleotides matching TRBD1. CDR1 and CDR2 from the germline V gene are MNHNS and SASEGT. CDR3 size: 14 residues. The ends lost 3 bases at V and 8 bases at J; junction bases unmatched: 4. CDR3 amino acids: CASSETGIDSPLHF. Here the CDR3 DNA reads TGTGCCAGCAGTGAGACAGGGATAGATTCACCCCTCCACTTT.

In its sample, this clonotype was seen many times. This sequence joins TRBV5-5 and TRBJ1-5, with D unclear. The V and J ends lost 4 bases and 9 bases respectively, with 17 bases between them. This CDR3 spans 14 amino acids. Germline loops: CDR1 SGHKS, CDR2 YYEKEE (reference sequence). This chain's CDR3 is CASSPGNVRGPQHF. In DNA form, the CDR3 reads TGTGCCAGCAGCCCTGGAAACGTCCGGGGGCCCCAGCATTTT.

The chain has TRBV7-9 and TRBJ2-5, with a weak D call TRBD2 (5 bases). CDR1 and CDR2 from the germline V gene are SEHNR and FQNEAQ (reference sequence). Trimming cost V 5 bases and J 0 bases, with 16 bases left between them. There are 16 residues in the CDR3. CDR3 in amino acids: CASSPFGGEYQETQYF. The CDR3 nucleotides read TGTGCCAGCAGCCCGTTCGGTGGGGAGTACCAAGAGACCCAGTACTTC.

This clonotype has a count of ten or more. The chain combines TRBV20-1 with TRBJ2-5; D gene ambiguous. The length of the CDR3 is 14 residues. The germline V gene encodes CDR1 DFQATT and CDR2 SNEGSKA (reference sequence). The V gene lost 6 bases and the J gene lost 2 bases, with 16 bases spanning the gap. DNA for the CDR3: TGCAGTGCAGAAGGGCCCCCCCTACAAGAGACCCAGTACTTC. As protein: CSAEGPPLQETQYF.

In its sample, this clonotype was seen many times. The rearrangement joins TRBV10-3 to TRBJ2-7, with 11 nucleotides matching TRBD1. J lost 7 bases, V lost 5 bases, and 7 bases had no gene match. Germline CDR1 ENHRY, CDR2 SYGVKD. The CDR3 sequence is 14 residues long. This CDR3 reads CAISSQGQGGEQYF. The CDR3 nucleotides are TGTGCCATCAGTTCCCAGGGACAGGGGGGAGAGCAGTACTTC.

This clonotype has only a few counts. The chain recombines TRBV12-3 or TRBV12-4 with TRBJ2-1; D unresolved. The CDR3 contains 11 residues. Between the trimmed V and J ends, which lost 4 bases and 12 bases, there was a span of 10 bases. The CDR3 nucleotides read TGTGCCAGCAGTTCCCCCCGCGGGCAGTTCTTC. Translating gives CASSSPRGQFF.

The rearrangement uses TRBV24-1 and TRBJ2-5; 10 bases are a match to TRBD1. The germline gives CDR1 KGHDR, CDR2 SFDVKD. The CDR3 totals 15 residues. V lost 7 bases, J lost 3 bases, and 7 bases stayed unmatched. The chain's CDR3 is CATSAPGQGKETQYF. The DNA for the CDR3 is TGTGCCACCAGCGCCCCGGGACAGGGGAAAGAGACCCAGTACTTC.

This rearrangement joins TRBV7-2 to TRBJ2-7, with unresolved D. CDR1 and CDR2 from the germline V gene are SGHTA and FQGNSA. Trimming stripped 5 bases from V and 7 bases from J, with 12 bases between. CDR3 size: 12 residues. CDR3 DNA sequence: TGTGCCAGCAGCCCGGGTTTTGGGGAGCAGTACTTC. As protein: CASSPGFGEQYF.

At least ten counts were recorded for this clonotype. The chain joins TRBV7-9 to TRBJ2-1; 16 bases are a match to TRBD2. The CDR3 is 20 amino acids. Trimming at V came to 4 bases and at J to 12 bases, leaving 21 bases not matched to a gene. CDR1 is SEHNR, CDR2 FQNEAQ, per germline (reference sequence). The chain's CDR3 is CASSSQTPGLAGGSSRVQFF. In DNA form, the CDR3 reads TGTGCCAGCAGCTCACAAACCCCGGGACTAGCGGGAGGGTCGTCTCGCGTGCAGTTCTTC.

This clonotype came up many times. The chain uses TRBV20-1 and TRBJ2-7, with D perhaps matching TRBD1 (6 bases). CDR1 and CDR2 from the germline V gene are DFQATT and SNEGSKA (reference sequence). Trimming took 5 bases from V and 2 from J, leaving 28 bases between them. This CDR3 spans 18 amino acids. The CDR3 sequence is CSALFWDKGKALAYEQYF. DNA of the CDR3: TGCAGTGCTTTGTTCTGGGACAAAGGAAAAGCTTTGGCCTACGAGCAGTACTTC.